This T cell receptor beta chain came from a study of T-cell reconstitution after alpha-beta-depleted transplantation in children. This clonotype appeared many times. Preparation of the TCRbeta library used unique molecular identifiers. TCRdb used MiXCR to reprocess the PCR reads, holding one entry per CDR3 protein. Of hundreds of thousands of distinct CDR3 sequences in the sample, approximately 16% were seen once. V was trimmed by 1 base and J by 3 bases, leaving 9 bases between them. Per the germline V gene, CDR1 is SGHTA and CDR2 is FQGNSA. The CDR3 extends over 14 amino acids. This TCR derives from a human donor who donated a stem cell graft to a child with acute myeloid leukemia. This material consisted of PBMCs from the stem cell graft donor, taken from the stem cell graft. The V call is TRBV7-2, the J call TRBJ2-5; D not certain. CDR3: CASSLGGWKETQYF. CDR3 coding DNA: TGTGCCAGCAGCTTAGGAGGTTGGAAAGAGACCCAGTACTTC.